The subject of this entry is one T cell receptor (beta chain). Its antigen is not identified. The data belong to a study of cytotoxic CD8 clonotypes in ibrutinib-treated CLL. Study background: Response specimens were obtained following a median treatment duration of approximately 12 months, with a range of 6 to 36. Study results and limitations: Clonality, elevated at ibrutinib response, dropped back toward baseline at progression.

Trimming removed 2 bases from V and 5 bases from J, with 7 bases in between. Germline V CDR1 and CDR2: MNHEY, SVGAGI. This CDR3 spans 13 amino acids. Profiling relied on immunoSEQ multiplex PCR, and the TCRdb table lists in-frame clones only, not all of them. The top ten clones hold approximately 10% of a sample with about 200,000 clones, 75% to 85% of them seen once. This rearrangement joins TRBV6-5 to TRBJ2-1; D is undetermined. Sequencing used PBMCs, obtained after 12 months of ibrutinib treatment. The sequence was collected from a human donor with chronic lymphocytic leukemia. CDR3 region: CASSYGLDNEQFF. The DNA for the CDR3 is TGTGCCAGCAGTTACGGCCTAGACAATGAGCAGTTCTTC.